The clone carrying this T cell receptor beta chain was detected only a few times. The antigen is undetermined. Overlapping HIV-1 Gag 15-mer peptides at approximately 0.91 ug per peptide per mL were used. Memory cells lacking CD40L and CD69 with high CD45RO were sorted. Germline V gene data show CDR1 as SGDLS and CDR2 as YYNGEE. V lost 4 bases to trimming and J lost 4 bases, with 18 bases between them. The CDR3 spans 17 residues. The sample comes from a study of persistence of HIV-infected CD4 T cells. Study overall: CD4+ T cells responding to CMV or HIV-1 Gag were isolated. General observations from the study: Degenerate expanded CDR3beta sequences were enriched among CMV- and Gag-responding cells.

The libraries were made with immunoSEQ version 4 in survey mode. Produced via immunoSEQ multiplex PCR; TCRdb's table is partial and in-frame only. Among about 36,000 clones listed, more than 75% were seen once. J is TRBJ1-6 and V is TRBV9; D might be TRBD1 (6 bases). The sample consisted of cultured CD4+ T cells from PBMCs, taken from a patient who received antiretroviral therapy. This clonotype was obtained from an adult with HIV. The donor label of this sample is uncertain. The DNA of the CDR3 is TGTGCCAGCAGCCTCGAACAGGGATCGGGGTATAATTCACCCCTCCACTTT. Protein product: CASSLEQGSGYNSPLHF.